The TCR beta chain described here comes from a study of blood T cell repertoires in COVID-19. Overall study: Nucleic acid was either cDNA or gDNA, and it came from T cells, B-cell-depleted T cells, or PBMCs.

Original methodology: Estimation of nucleated cell counts relied on the amplification of reference gene primers. Method: immunoSEQ multiplex PCR; TCRdb's copy keeps in-frame clones and lacks some. The V and J calls and clone size come from that table; D and trimming were worked out from the DNA. The table includes more than 150,000 clones, about 86% detected once. There are 15 residues in the CDR3. The V end was cut by 1 base, the J end by 0 bases, with 10 bases between. Germline values: CDR1 LGHDT, CDR2 YNNKEL (reference sequence). This clone was counted a few times. This rearrangement joins TRBV3-1 (or the pseudogene TRBV3-2) to TRBJ2-7; a possible D gene is TRBD1 (5 bases). Material for sequencing was peripheral blood. The source of this sequence is a woman in her 70s with acute or convalescent COVID-19. The CDR3 DNA follows: TGTGCCAGCAGCCAAGGCCCGGACAACTCCTACGAGCAGTACTTC. It is translated as CASSQGPDNSYEQYF.